Listed here are 27 T cell receptor beta chains from one sample, sequenced in a study of OX40 agonist ivuxolimab in advanced cancers. The assay was immunoSEQ multiplex PCR, and TCRdb's table has in-frame clones only and misses some. The data show about 60,000 clones, about nine tenths seen once. This sample comprised CD4+ or CD8+ T cells sorted from blood, obtained in a trial of the OX40 agonist ivuxolimab. Source of these receptors: an adult with an advanced solid tumor such as melanoma, head and neck, liver or kidney cancer.

This clone was picked up one time. At one boundary the junction diverges from the germline segment, which might be a read error. The chain is built from TRBV9 and TRBJ2-7; D is tentatively TRBD1 or TRBD2 (5 bases each). CDR3 length: 13 amino acids. Germline V gene lookup returns CDR1 SGDLS and CDR2 YYNGEE. In DNA, the CDR3 is TGTGCCAGCAGCCCCCCGGGGCAGCTTCTACATTCCTTC. Its protein is CASSPPGQLLHSF.

The chain carries TRBV15 and TRBJ1-2, with a weak D call TRBD1 (5 bases). CDR1 is LNHNV, CDR2 YYDKDF, per germline (reference sequence). Between the trimmed V and J ends, which lost 3 bases and 8 bases, there was a span of 16 bases. The CDR3 is 14 residues long. This chain's CDR3 is CATSRLSSGYGYTF. For the CDR3, the DNA is TGTGCCACCAGCAGGCTAAGTTCAGGGTACGGCTACACCTTC.

The chain recombines TRBV2 with TRBJ2-2; TRBD2 matches at 9 bases. This CDR3 has 18 residues. J was trimmed by 4 bases and V by 4 bases; bases with no gene match: 13. CDR1 is SNHLY and CDR2 is FYNNEI in the germline V gene. The CDR3 bases are TGTGCCAGCAGTGTCCGGCGGTCGGCTAGCGGGGTCACCGGGGAGCTGTTTTTT. Translating it yields CASSVRRSASGVTGELFF. The variable domain in full, with the rest retrieved from reference TRBV2 and TRBJ2-2, is EPEVTQTPSHQVTQMGQEVILRCVPISNHLYFYWYRQILGQKVEFLVSFYNNEISEKSEIFDDQFSVERPDGSNFTLKIRSTKLEDSAMYFCASSVRRSASGVTGELFFGEGSRLTVL.

The rearrangement links TRBV5-5 to TRBJ2-5; D is ambiguous. The germline V gene encodes CDR1 SGHKS and CDR2 YYEKEE (reference sequence). The CDR3 is 13 amino acids. Trimming stripped 1 base from V and 1 base from J, with 5 bases between. The CDR3 region is CASSLLPQETQYF. CDR3 coding DNA: TGTGCCAGCAGCTTGCTGCCCCAAGAGACCCAGTACTTC.

The rearrangement uses TRBV28 and TRBJ2-2, with D unclear. Germline V gene sequence: CDR1 MDHEN, CDR2 SYDVKM. The CDR3 loop spans 13 amino acids. Trimming removed 7 bases from V and 0 bases from J, with 6 bases in between. CDR3 nucleotides: TGTGCCAGCATGTCTGCGAACACCGGGGAGCTGTTTTTT. Amino acids: CASMSANTGELFF.

V gene TRBV9 combines with J gene TRBJ2-3; 8 bases agree with TRBD2. Looked up from germline, CDR1 is SGDLS and CDR2 is YYNGEE. CDR3 size: 16 residues. J was trimmed by 1 base and V by 4 bases; bases with no gene match: 8. The CDR3, as DNA: TGTGCCAGCAGCCCGGGAGCGGGAGTGGGCACAGATACGCAGTATTTT. This translates into CASSPGAGVGTDTQYF.

The chain links TRBV18 to TRBJ1-2, with a possible D match to TRBD1 (5 bases). The germline CDR1 and CDR2 sequences are KGHSH and LQKENI. This CDR3 has 14 residues. Trimming left V 0 bases short and J 8 bases short, with 13 bases between. The CDR3 spells CASSPPTTREGYTF. CDR3 bases: TGTGCCAGCTCACCACCGACTACCAGGGAAGGCTACACCTTC.

The V call is TRBV29-1, the J call TRBJ1-1, with TRBD1 matching 12 bases. V trimming: 8 bases; J trimming: 0 bases; junction bases outside the gene matches: 10. Germline V gene lookup returns CDR1 SQVTM and CDR2 ANQGSEA. The CDR3 has 16 amino acids. CDR3 sequence (DNA): TGCAGCTTAGTAACCGGGACAGGGGGCGTGAACACTGAAGCTTTCTTT. Translation: CSLVTGTGGVNTEAFF.

A single count supports this clone. The rearrangement joins TRBV5-8 to TRBJ2-1; perhaps D is TRBD1 or TRBD2 (6 bases each). Trimming pared 2 bases from V and 4 bases from J, leaving 10 bases between. The CDR3 is 14 residues long. From germline, CDR1 is SGHTS and CDR2 YDEGEE. The CDR3 reads CASSFGGGYNEQFF. Written as DNA, the CDR3 is TGTGCCAGCAGCTTCGGAGGGGGATACAATGAGCAGTTCTTC.

The chain joins TRBV5-4 to TRBJ1-1; D ambiguous. From germline, CDR1 is SGHNT and CDR2 YYREEE (reference sequence). This CDR3 contains 15 residues. V lost 5 bases to trimming and J lost 1 base, with 15 bases between them. CDR3 in DNA: TGTGCCAGCAGTCCACCTACGGGTAGGAACACTGAAGCTTTCTTT. It specifies CASSPPTGRNTEAFF.

This clone has only a few counts. This chain uses TRBV19 with TRBJ1-1; D is perhaps TRBD1 (5 bases). Trimming pared 6 bases from V and 4 bases from J, leaving 15 bases between. Germline CDR1 and CDR2: LNHDA and SQIVND (reference sequence). CDR3 length: 14 residues. CDR3 nucleotides: TGTGCCAGTAGCCAGGGTTGGAGTGGCACTGAAGCTTTCTTT. Encoded protein: CASSQGWSGTEAFF.

J is TRBJ1-3 and V is TRBV2; 7 bases are shared with TRBD1. The J segment lost 4 bases and the V segment lost 1 base, leaving 10 bases of the junction unmatched. CDR1 SNHLY and CDR2 FYNNEI come from the germline V gene. This CDR3 is built from 17 residues. The DNA of the CDR3 is TGTGCCAGCAGTGAAGATGTACCAGGGGGTTCCGGAAACACCATATATTTT. Translating it yields CASSEDVPGGSGNTIYF.

The V and J genes are TRBV14 and TRBJ2-5; the D is unclear. Germline-derived CDR1 and CDR2 are SGHDN and FVKESK. The CDR3 runs to 15 residues. The ends were cut back, 5 bases at V and 4 bases at J, with 17 bases in the middle. In nucleotides, the CDR3 is TGTGCCAGCAGCGCCCCTGAGAGGATCGGAGAGACCCAGTACTTC. It is translated as CASSAPERIGETQYF.

The chain has TRBV18 and TRBJ2-7; a possible D gene is TRBD1 (5 bases). CDR1 and CDR2 (germline): KGHSH, LQKENI. V shed 2 bases and J shed 0 bases, with 14 bases lying between them. CDR3 length: 16 residues. The CDR3 bases are TGTGCCAGCTCACCAGGAACAGGATTGAGCTCCTACGAGCAGTACTTC. Translating it yields CASSPGTGLSSYEQYF. The whole variable domain, remainder taken from reference TRBV18 and TRBJ2-7, is NAGVMQNPRHLVRRRGQEARLRCSPMKGHSHVYWYRQLPEEGLKFMVYLQKENIIDESGMPKERFSAEFPKEGPSILRIQQVVRGDSAAYFCASSPGTGLSSYEQYFGPGTRLTVT.

This chain links TRBV5-4 with TRBJ1-3; D remains unclear. From germline, CDR1 is SGHNT and CDR2 YYREEE (reference sequence). The CDR3 is 14 amino acids. Trimming took off 4 bases at V and 0 bases at J, with 8 bases between the two ends. The CDR3 coding sequence is TGTGCCAGCAGCCATCGCGACTCTGGAAACACCATATATTTT. This translates into CASSHRDSGNTIYF.

This chain uses TRBV27 with TRBJ2-4; D is possibly TRBD2 (7 bases). This CDR3 is 18 amino acids long. V gave up 9 bases and J gave up 2 bases, with 26 bases separating them. The germline gives CDR1 MNHEY, CDR2 SMNVEV (reference sequence). For the CDR3, the DNA is TGTGCCAGAAGGGGGTTCGGTCGGGAAGCGGGAACCAAAAACATTCAGTACTTC. As protein: CARRGFGREAGTKNIQYF.

This sequence joins TRBV19 and TRBJ1-4, with 8 nucleotides matching TRBD1. CDR1 is LNHDA and CDR2 is SQIVND in the germline V gene (reference sequence). After removal of 6 bases from V and 8 bases from J, the junction contained 8 bases not matched to a gene. The CDR3 is 14 residues long. The CDR3 nucleotides are TGTGCCAGTAGGACACAGGGGGAGAGCGAAAAACTGTTTTTT. It codes for CASRTQGESEKLFF.

The chain couples TRBV5-1 to TRBJ2-7, with D perhaps given as TRBD1 or TRBD2 (6 bases each). The CDR3 spans 18 residues. Germline loops: CDR1 SGHRS, CDR2 YFSETQ. With 1 base removed from V and 2 bases from J, the gap between germline ends came to 22 bases. The CDR3: CASSLWGATGTSPYEQYF. The DNA of the CDR3 is TGCGCCAGCAGCTTGTGGGGGGCAACCGGGACGAGTCCCTACGAGCAGTACTTC.

The rearrangement uses TRBV5-1 and TRBJ2-1; 7 bases are a match to TRBD2. CDR1 is SGHRS, CDR2 YFSETQ, per germline. This CDR3 contains 16 residues. V was clipped by 4 bases and J by 4 bases; unmatched bases: 11. The CDR3 here is CASSPNPSGFYNEQFF. DNA for the CDR3: TGCGCCAGCAGCCCGAACCCTAGCGGATTTTACAATGAGCAGTTCTTC.

This clone was observed once. The chain links TRBV11-3 to TRBJ2-3; 7 nucleotides align to TRBD2. Unmatched junction bases numbered 8, after V lost 2 bases and J lost 6 bases. CDR1 and CDR2 from the germline V gene are SGHNT and YENEEA. The CDR3 extends over 15 amino acids. The CDR3, as DNA: TGTGCCAGCAGCTTAATGAGGCGGGAGAGGGATACGCAGTATTTT. Amino acid sequence: CASSLMRRERDTQYF.

This chain links TRBV6-6 with TRBJ1-2, with D possibly TRBD1 on 5 matching bases. Trimming pared 1 base from V and 8 bases from J, leaving 11 bases between. Per the germline V gene, CDR1 is MNHNY and CDR2 is SVGAGI (reference sequence). There are 13 residues in the CDR3. The CDR3 here is CASSYWDDGGYTF. CDR3 coding DNA: TGTGCCAGCAGTTACTGGGACGACGGGGGCTACACCTTC.

This clone has a single count. The chain uses TRBV6-5 and TRBJ2-1; maybe TRBD2 (6 bases). Germline V gene lookup returns CDR1 MNHEY and CDR2 SVGAGI. CDR3 size: 15 residues. Trimming took off 6 bases at V and 6 bases at J, with 18 bases between the two ends. CDR3 in DNA: TGTGCCAGCAGGGGTAGCGGTGCATTCCGCAATGAGCAGTTCTTC. It translates to CASRGSGAFRNEQFF.

J is TRBJ2-1 and V is TRBV6-6; D not certain. The CDR3 runs to 16 residues. Trimming left V 0 bases short and J 0 bases short, with 9 bases between. CDR1 MNHNY and CDR2 SVGAGI come from the germline V gene (reference sequence). This chain's CDR3 is CASSYSWGSSYNEQFF. The CDR3 DNA sequence: TGTGCCAGCAGTTACTCATGGGGTAGCTCCTACAATGAGCAGTTCTTC.

CDR3 in DNA: TGTGCCAGCAGTTACAGGGCTAATTCACCCCTCCACTTT. Its translation: CASSYRANSPLHF. The V and J genes are TRBV5-8 and TRBJ1-6; D perhaps matches TRBD1 (6 bases). The V end was cut by 5 bases, the J end by 6 bases, with 9 bases between. The length of the CDR3 is 13 residues. Per germline, CDR1 SGHTS and CDR2 YDEGEE.

The chain employs TRBV5-1 and TRBJ2-5; 10 bases line up with TRBD1. CDR1 and CDR2 from the germline V gene are SGHRS and YFSETQ. The CDR3 has 15 amino acids. Unmatched junction bases numbered 6, after V lost 3 bases and J lost 4 bases. The DNA for the CDR3 is TGCGCCAGCAGCTCGACAGGGGGCGTAGGAGAGACCCAGTACTTC. Protein product: CASSSTGGVGETQYF.

This clone has a single count. The chain carries TRBV28 and TRBJ2-3; 10 bases match TRBD2. Germline CDR1 is MDHEN and CDR2 is SYDVKM. There are 16 residues in the CDR3. With V trimmed by 7 bases and J by 3 bases, 10 bases remained unmatched. The CDR3 loop reads CASTPPPSGSTDTQYF. For the CDR3, the DNA is TGTGCCAGCACCCCCCCGCCTAGCGGGAGTACAGATACGCAGTATTTT.

The genes are TRBV9 and TRBJ1-4; D is unresolved. The CDR3 sequence is 13 residues long. CDR1 and CDR2 (germline): SGDLS, YYNGEE. V was clipped by 3 bases and J by 12 bases, with 15 bases between them. The CDR3 DNA is TGTGCCAGCAGCGGAGGTAAAAGCCTCGAACTGTTTTTT. Its protein is CASSGGKSLELFF.